Presented here are 2 T cell receptor beta chains from one specimen sequenced in a study of blood T cell repertoires in COVID-19. Measured with immunoSEQ multiplex PCR; TCRdb has only the in-frame clones, and not every one. The sample has roughly 300,000 clones; about nine tenths are singletons. The specimen was PBMCs or T cells enriched from blood (not recorded which). All receptors come from a man younger than 40 who had recovered from COVID-19.

V is TRBV4-1 and J is TRBJ2-3, with D perhaps TRBD2 (6 bases). The CDR3 runs 16 residues. V gave up 0 bases and J gave up 8 bases, with 18 bases separating them. Germline-derived CDR1 and CDR2 are MGHRA and YSYEKL. CDR3 loop: CASSQDVTRVAGTQYF. The CDR3 nucleotides read TGCGCCAGCAGCCAAGACGTGACTAGGGTAGCCGGTACGCAGTATTTT.

This clone has ten or more counts. V usage is TRBV6-2 or TRBV6-3 and J usage is TRBJ2-5; D remains unclear. This CDR3 contains 12 residues. Germline V gene data show CDR1 as MNHEY and CDR2 as SVGEGT. V dropped 6 bases and J dropped 7 bases, with 12 bases sitting between them. The CDR3 loop is CASSHEAGTQYF. CDR3 DNA sequence: TGTGCCAGCAGCCACGAGGCCGGGACCCAGTACTTC.